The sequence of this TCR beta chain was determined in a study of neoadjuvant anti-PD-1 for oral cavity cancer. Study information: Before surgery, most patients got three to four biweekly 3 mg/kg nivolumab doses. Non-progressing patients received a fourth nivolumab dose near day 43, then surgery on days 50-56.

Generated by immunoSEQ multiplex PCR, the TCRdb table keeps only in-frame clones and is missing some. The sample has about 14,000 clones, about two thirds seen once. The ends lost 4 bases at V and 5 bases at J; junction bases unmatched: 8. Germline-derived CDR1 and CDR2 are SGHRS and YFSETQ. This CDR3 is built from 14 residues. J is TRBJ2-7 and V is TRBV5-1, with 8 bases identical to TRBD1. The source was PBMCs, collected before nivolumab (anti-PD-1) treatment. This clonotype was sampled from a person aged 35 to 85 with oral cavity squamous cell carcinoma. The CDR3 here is CASSSRQGSNEQYF. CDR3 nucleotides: TGCGCCAGCAGCAGCCGACAGGGGAGTAACGAGCAGTACTTC.